Below, one T cell receptor beta chain is given with its context. This sample was included in a study of shared clonotypes between healthy human individuals. The CDR3 covers 12 residues. Germline CDR1 is MNHEY and CDR2 is SVGAGI. Trimming cost V 4 bases and J 8 bases, with 6 bases left between them. Here immunoSEQ multiplex PCR was the method, and the copy in TCRdb shows in-frame clones only, minus some. The data show some 2,100,000 clones, 90% to 96% seen once. This chain connects TRBV6-5 to TRBJ1-6; D is unresolved. The source is a man aged 18-30 years in good health. Sequencing was done on a sample of naive CD4+ T cells sorted from blood. Described subset: CD45RA+ positively selected. The DNA of the CDR3 is TGTGCCAGCAGTTCCCCAGATTCACCCCTCCACTTT. Protein sequence: CASSSPDSPLHF.